This is a list of T cell receptor beta chains from one sample in a study of T-cell reconstitution after alpha-beta-depleted transplantation in children. TCRdb re-called the PCR reads through MiXCR, storing one row per CDR3 protein. The sample comprises about 4,900 distinct CDR3 sequences, under 30% of which are singletons, and approximately 35% rests with the top ten. Here the sequenced sample was PBMCs, mostly from graft donor cells, taken 60 days after TCRalphabeta/CD19-depleted stem cell transplant. The receptor set was obtained from a male patient between 2 and 10 years old who had a stem cell transplant for acute lymphoblastic leukemia, so the T cells may come from the graft donor. The CDR3 runs from the conserved cysteine through the conserved F or W. Each record gives: J gene, clone size, V gene, D gene, CDR3 DNA, CDR3 protein. The D gene is left open where the match is weak. Size is stated for part of the rows, as once, few or many counts, or as a class when the clone is expanded.

TRBJ2-3 few TRBV7-7 . TGTGCTAGCAGCTTCGGGTGTTGTAGGCGAAGGGCTCGGGGCACGCAGTATTTT CASSFGCCRRRARGTQYF
TRBJ1-6 medium-sized TRBV7-6 TRBD1 TGTGCCAGCAGCCCAACTGACAGGGATTCACCCCTCCACTTT CASSPTDRDSPLHF
TRBJ2-7 many TRBV3-1 TRBD2 TGTGCCAGAATCACTAGCGGGAGCTACGAGCAGTACTTC CARITSGSYEQYF
TRBJ1-3 many TRBV6-5 . TGTGCCAGTAGATACTTCAGGGGCTCTGGAAACACCATATATTTT CASRYFRGSGNTIYF
TRBJ1-1 medium-sized TRBV12-3/TRBV12-4 . TGTGCCAGCAGTTTCGACGGGTTCGCTGAAGCTTTCTTT CASSFDGFAEAFF
TRBJ2-7 medium-sized TRBV7-9 TRBD2 TGTGCCAGCAGCTTAGTTTTTAGCGGGAGGGCCCACGAGCAGTACTTC CASSLVFSGRAHEQYF
TRBJ2-3 many TRBV7-9 . TGTGCCAGCAGCTTCTTAGACAGTTACACAGATACGCAGTATTTT CASSFLDSYTDTQYF
TRBJ2-7 . TRBV11-2 . TGTGCCATGAGCCCCGGGCTGCGGGGCGAGCAGTACTTC CAMSPGLRGEQYF
TRBJ2-2 . TRBV5-1 TRBD2 TGCGCCAGCAGCTCTGGACTAGCGGGAGTGGGGACCGGGGAGCTGTTTTTT CASSSGLAGVGTGELFF
TRBJ2-1 many TRBV20-1 TRBD2 TGCAGTGCTAGAGATAGGGCTAGCGGGAGTAATGAGCAGTTCTTC CSARDRASGSNEQFF
TRBJ2-1 . TRBV7-2 TRBD2 TGTGCCAGCAGCTTAGCGGGGTGGACTAGCGGGAGGGCTTTGATTCTCCATGAGCAGTTCTTC CASSLAGWTSGRALILHEQFF
TRBJ2-1 . TRBV27 . TGTGCCAGCAGTTTAGGGAGCAGGGGCCATGAGCAGTTCTTC CASSLGSRGHEQFF
TRBJ2-1 many TRBV4-1 . TGCGCCAGCAGCCAAACGGTTGGGGGGTCATACAATGAGCAGTTCTTC CASSQTVGGSYNEQFF
TRBJ2-3 many TRBV7-9 . TGTGCCAGCAGGTGGAAGGTCACAGATACGCAGTATTTT CASRWKVTDTQYF
TRBJ2-7 medium-sized TRBV29-1 . TGCAGCCCATGGACAGCCCGACCTACCTACGAGCAGTACTTC CSPWTARPTYEQYF
TRBJ2-3 large TRBV28 TRBD2 TGTGCCAGCACCCGACACCCTAGCGGGCGGAGGGGCACAGATACGCAGTATTTT CASTRHPSGRRGTDTQYF
TRBJ2-7 many TRBV7-9 TRBD2 TGTGCCAGCCAGCAAGGGACTAGCACCTCCGAGCAGTACTTC CASQQGTSTSEQYF
TRBJ1-4 medium-sized TRBV7-9 . TGTGCCAGCAGCGTGGGCAACGGGAATGAAAAACTGTTTTTT CASSVGNGNEKLFF
TRBJ1-1 many TRBV4-3 . TGCGCCAGCAGCCAACTGGGGACCTCTGAAGCTTTCTTT CASSQLGTSEAFF
TRBJ2-3 few TRBV10-1 . TGCGCCAGCAGTGGGGGACGAACGAGGGGGGATACGCAGTATTTT CASSGGRTRGDTQYF
TRBJ2-7 many TRBV19 TRBD2 TGTGCCAGTAGTATAGGTAGCGGGAGGTTAAGTGAGCAGTACTTC CASSIGSGRLSEQYF
TRBJ2-1 many TRBV11-3 . TGTGCCAGCAGCTACGCATCAACTAGATATGAGCAGTTCTTC CASSYASTRYEQFF
TRBJ1-1 many TRBV7-2 TRBD1 TGTGCCAGCAGCGTGAAGGGACAGGCTATTTATATGAACACTGAAGCTTTCTTT CASSVKGQAIYMNTEAFF
TRBJ2-1 medium-sized TRBV5-1 . TGCGCCAGCAGCTTGGACAGTAACAATGAGCAGTTCTTC CASSLDSNNEQFF
TRBJ1-4 medium-sized TRBV5-1 . TGCGCCAGCAGTTTCGCGGGATTCGAAAAACTGTTTTTT CASSFAGFEKLFF
TRBJ1-3 many TRBV7-9 . TGTGCCAGCAGCTTAAGTCGCGCGACGGTAAACACCATATATTTT CASSLSRATVNTIYF
TRBJ1-4 . TRBV5-1 . TGCGCCAGCGCGGACAGAGGGAATGAAAAACTGTTTTTT CASADRGNEKLFF
TRBJ2-1 many TRBV28 TRBD2 TGTGCCAGCAGTTCCCCCGCTAGCGGGAAGAGTGGTGAGCAGTTCTTC CASSSPASGKSGEQFF
TRBJ2-2 many TRBV13 TRBD2 TGTGCCAGCAGCCACTCGGGACTAGCGGGAGGAAGAACCGGGGAGCTGTTTTTT CASSHSGLAGGRTGELFF
TRBJ2-5 many TRBV6-2/TRBV6-3 . TGTGCCAGCATGACCCCGATTGGACAAGAGACCCAGTACTTC CASMTPIGQETQYF
TRBJ2-3 . TRBV27 TRBD2 TGTGCCAGCAGTTTAGGGACTAGCGGGAGAGCAGATACGCAGTATTTT CASSLGTSGRADTQYF
TRBJ2-7 many TRBV21-1 . TGTGCCAGCAGCTTTTGGCCTAGCGGGAGGTGCTGCTACGAGCAGTACTTC CASSFWPSGRCCYEQYF
TRBJ2-7 many TRBV15 . TGTGCCACCAGCAGAGGGCAGGGTCGGGTTTACGAGCAGTACTTC CATSRGQGRVYEQYF
TRBJ1-1 few TRBV7-9 . TGTGCCAGCACCCCCCGTGCGGGCCTTTCTGAAGCTTTCTTT CASTPRAGLSEAFF